The rows below give T cell receptor beta chains drawn from one sample of a study of OX40 agonist ivuxolimab in advanced cancers. TCRdb keeps only in-frame clones here, not all; method: immunoSEQ multiplex PCR. The repertoire holds some 98,000 clones, with around nine tenths as singletons. Specimen: CD4+ or CD8+ T cells sorted from blood, collected in a trial of the OX40 agonist ivuxolimab. The receptors come from an adult with an advanced solid tumor such as melanoma, head and neck, liver or kidney cancer. The CDR3 runs from the conserved cysteine through the conserved F or W. A D gene is named only where the DNA matches it firmly. Some rows mark clone size as missing; the rest say once, few, many or name a class of expanded clone.

>TRBV19|TRBD1|NA|TRBJ2-5
TGTGCCAGCCAACCTATTACCCGCCGGGACAGACAAGAGACCCAGTACTTC
CASQPITRRDRQETQYF
>TRBV2|TRBD1|once|TRBJ2-1
TGTGCCAGCAGTGAGCAGGGGGAGATATATGAGCAGTTCTTC
CASSEQGEIYEQFF
>TRBV11-1|NA|NA|TRBJ2-1
TGTGCCAGCAAAAAACAGCCAGGCTCCTACAATGAGCAGTTCTTC
CASKKQPGSYNEQFF
>TRBV5-1|NA|NA|TRBJ2-3
TGCGCCAGCAGCACTTACGACGGTACAGATACGCAGTATTTT
CASSTYDGTDTQYF
>TRBV7-9|TRBD2|NA|TRBJ2-1
TGTGCCAGCAGCTTAGCGTACGGACTAGCGGGGATAAATAAGCAGTTCTTC
CASSLAYGLAGINKQFF
>TRBV6-5|NA|NA|TRBJ1-4
TGTGCCAGCAGACCCGACAGTTCAAGGGAAAAACTGTTTTTT
CASRPDSSREKLFF
>TRBV7-9|TRBD1|NA|TRBJ2-7
TGTGCCAGCAGCTTAGCGTCGGGACAGGGGGGATACGAGCAGTACTTC
CASSLASGQGGYEQYF
>TRBV5-4|TRBD1|NA|TRBJ2-2
TGTGCCAGCAGCCGCAGGACAGGGGCGAACACCGGGGAGCTGTTTTTT
CASSRRTGANTGELFF
>TRBV7-6|TRBD2|NA|TRBJ2-2
TGTGCCAGCAGTTGGACTAGCGGGAGTATCGGGGAGCTGTTTTTT
CASSWTSGSIGELFF
>TRBV7-9|NA|NA|TRBJ2-5
TGTGCCAGCAGATACGGTGGGGAGACCCAGTACTTC
CASRYGGETQYF
>TRBV13|NA|NA|TRBJ2-6
TGTGCCAGCAGCTTTACAGGGCCCGGGGCCAACGTCCTGACTTTC
CASSFTGPGANVLTF
>TRBV18|TRBD2|NA|TRBJ2-1
TGTGCCAGCTCCGGGGGAGGGGAGCAGTTCTTC
CASSGGGEQFF
>TRBV19|NA|once|TRBJ2-2
TGTGCCAGTAGTGGGTCCGGGGAGCTGTTTTTT
CASSGSGELFF
>TRBV2|NA|few|TRBJ2-5
TGTGCCAGCAATAACGATCGGGCTACAGAGACCCAGTACTTC
CASNNDRATETQYF
>TRBV6-1|NA|NA|TRBJ1-5
TGTGCCAGCACTATTCGGAGCAATCAGCCCCAGCATTTT
CASTIRSNQPQHF
>TRBV5-1|TRBD2|NA|TRBJ2-1
TGCGCCAGCAGCTGGACTAGTTACAATGAGCAGTTCTTC
CASSWTSYNEQFF
>TRBV11-1|TRBD1|NA|TRBJ2-5
TGTGCCAGCAGCTTAGACAGGGGTGAGACCCGGTACTTC
CASSLDRGETRYF
>TRBV12-5|TRBD1|NA|TRBJ2-1
TGTGCTAGTGGTTCCGGACAGGGCTCCTACAATGAGCAGTTCTTC
CASGSGQGSYNEQFF
>TRBV6-6|NA|NA|TRBJ2-7
TGTGCCAGCAAGCAGACTAGTCGTGGCGAGCAGTACTTC
CASKQTSRGEQYF
>TRBV19|NA|NA|TRBJ1-3
TGTGCCAGTAGTATCGGCGTCTCTGGAAACACCATATATTTT
CASSIGVSGNTIYF
>TRBV6-6|TRBD1|NA|TRBJ1-6
TGTGCCAGCAGTAGACAGGGCCAAAATTCACCCCTCCACTTT
CASSRQGQNSPLHF
>TRBV7-3|NA|NA|TRBJ2-3
TGTGCCAGCAGCCCTGGACTAAGCGGGAGCACAGATACGCAGTATTTT
CASSPGLSGSTDTQYF
>TRBV5-5|NA|NA|TRBJ1-1
TGTGCCAGCGGTGACAGACTGAACACTGAAGCTTTCTTT
CASGDRLNTEAFF
>TRBV11-1|NA|NA|TRBJ2-5
TGTGCCAGCAGTGGACTTGAAGAGACCCAGTACTTC
CASSGLEETQYF
>TRBV14|NA|NA|TRBJ2-6
TGTGCCAGCAGCCGGGCTGGGGCCAACGTCCTGACTTTC
CASSRAGANVLTF
>TRBV9|NA|NA|TRBJ2-3
TGTGCCAGCAGCGTAGCGTCAGGGGATACGCAGTATTTT
CASSVASGDTQYF
>TRBV5-8|NA|NA|TRBJ2-5
TGTGCCAGCAGCTTTTCTCGACAGTTCCAAGAGACCCAGTACTTC
CASSFSRQFQETQYF
>TRBV7-2|NA|NA|TRBJ2-7
TGTGCCAGCAGCTCCGGTCCGGCGGGTAACGAGCAGTACTTC
CASSSGPAGNEQYF
>TRBV18|NA|NA|TRBJ1-3
TGTGCCAGCTCACCGGGGCTAAGCTCTGGAAACACCATATATTTT
CASSPGLSSGNTIYF
>TRBV6-5|TRBD1|few|TRBJ1-1
TGTGCCAGCAGTTACTCTCGGACAGGGCGGACTGAAGCTTTCTTT
CASSYSRTGRTEAFF
>TRBV2|TRBD2|NA|TRBJ2-4
TGTGCCAGCACCAATCAGGGACTAGCGGAACAGTACTTC
CASTNQGLAEQYF
>TRBV11-3|NA|NA|TRBJ2-1
TGTGCCAGCAGCTTAGAATCTCACTCCTACAATGAGCAGTTCTTC
CASSLESHSYNEQFF
>TRBV7-2|NA|once|TRBJ1-6
TGTGCCAGCAGCTTAACAGCCAGTAATTCACCCCTCCACTTT
CASSLTASNSPLHF
>TRBV2|NA|NA|TRBJ2-4
TGTGCCAGCAGCGGACGAATAAACATTCAGTACTTC
CASSGRINIQYF
>TRBV5-1|TRBD2|NA|TRBJ2-3
TGCGCCAGCAGCGAAGGACTAGCGGTCACAGATACGCAGTATTTT
CASSEGLAVTDTQYF
>TRBV7-9|TRBD2|NA|TRBJ2-1
TGTGCCAGCAGCACCGGGACTAGCCCCAATGAGCAGTTCTTC
CASSTGTSPNEQFF
>TRBV19|NA|NA|TRBJ2-6
TGTGCCAGTAGAGGACAGTTTACTGGCTCTGGGGCCAACGTCCTGACTTTC
CASRGQFTGSGANVLTF
>TRBV19|TRBD1|NA|TRBJ2-6
TGTGCCAGTAGTATGGGACAGGGTAGGGCCAACGTCCTGACTTTC
CASSMGQGRANVLTF
>TRBV21-1|NA|NA|TRBJ1-5
TGTGCCAGCAGCAAAGTATGTAAGGAGCACTTAAATCAGCCCCAGCATTTT
CASSKVCKEHLNQPQHF
>TRBV19|NA|NA|TRBJ2-1
TGTGCCAGTAGTACGACGTGGGTCAATGAGCAGTTCTTC
CASSTTWVNEQFF
>TRBV5-4|NA|NA|TRBJ2-1
TGTGCCAGCAGCTCCGAGCCTTTGGGTGAGCAGTTCTTC
CASSSEPLGEQFF
>TRBV7-8|NA|NA|TRBJ2-5
TGTGCCAGCAGCTTCCAGGGTTCGGGGACCCAGTACTTC
CASSFQGSGTQYF
>TRBV7-2|NA|once|TRBJ2-7
TGTGCCAGCAGCTTAGTTGGCTCTAACCCGACCTACGAGCAGTACTTC
CASSLVGSNPTYEQYF
>TRBV7-2|NA|NA|TRBJ2-1
TGTGCCAGCAGCTCCGGCTTCACTAGGTACTACAATGAGCAGTTCTTC
CASSSGFTRYYNEQFF
>TRBV19|TRBD1|NA|TRBJ2-7
TGTGCCAGTAGTATCACCGGGACAGGACGACTAGAGCAGTACTTC
CASSITGTGRLEQYF
>TRBV6-5|NA|few|TRBJ1-4
TGTGCCAGCAGTCTAGGGTCCACGGCTAATGAAAAACTGTTTTTT
CASSLGSTANEKLFF
>TRBV5-1|TRBD2|NA|TRBJ2-3
TGCGCCAGCAGCTTGGGGGGGACTAGCGGGACAGATACGCAGTATTTT
CASSLGGTSGTDTQYF
>TRBV7-9|NA|NA|TRBJ2-3
TGTGCCAGCAGCTTGGTCGGTGCGGGGTTTGTTCTTGATACGCAGTATTTT
CASSLVGAGFVLDTQYF
>TRBV4-3|NA|NA|TRBJ2-1
TGCGCCAGCAGCCAAGGCGCACAGGGTATTTACAATGAGCAGTTCTTC
CASSQGAQGIYNEQFF
>TRBV6-5|NA|once|TRBJ1-4
TGTGCCAGCAGTTACTCTGGGCGGAATGAAAAACTGTTTTTT
CASSYSGRNEKLFF